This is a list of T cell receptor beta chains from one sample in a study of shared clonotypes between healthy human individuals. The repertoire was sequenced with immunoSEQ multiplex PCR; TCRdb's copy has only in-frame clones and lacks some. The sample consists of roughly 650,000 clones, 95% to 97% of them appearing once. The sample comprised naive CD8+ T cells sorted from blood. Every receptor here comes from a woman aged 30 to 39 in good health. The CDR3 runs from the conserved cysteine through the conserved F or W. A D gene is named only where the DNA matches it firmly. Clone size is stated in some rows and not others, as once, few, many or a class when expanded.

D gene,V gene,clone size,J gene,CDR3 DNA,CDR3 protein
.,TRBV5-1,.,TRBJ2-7,TGCGCCAGCGACATCTCATCGCCGGACCCGTCGCTCGCCCTTGGCCCCCGCTACGAGCAGTACTTC,CASDISSPDPSLALGPRYEQYF
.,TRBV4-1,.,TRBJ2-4,TGCGCCAGCAGCCAAGACGTACCCTCGGGACATTACCAAAACATTCAGTACTTC,CASSQDVPSGHYQNIQYF
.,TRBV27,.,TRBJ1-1,TGTGCCAGCAGTTTGGTGCAGAACACTGAAGCTTTCTTT,CASSLVQNTEAFF
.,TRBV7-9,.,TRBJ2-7,TGTGCCAGCAGCTTAGCCCTAGCGCTCGAGCAGTACTTC,CASSLALALEQYF
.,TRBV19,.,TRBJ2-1,TGTGCCAGTAGTATAGATCGATCTACCTACAATGAGCAGTTCTTC,CASSIDRSTYNEQFF
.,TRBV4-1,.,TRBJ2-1,TGCGCCAGCAGCCACAGGGCCACCTACAATGAGCAGTTCTTC,CASSHRATYNEQFF
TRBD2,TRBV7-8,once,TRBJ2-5,TGTGCCAGCAGCTCACTAGCGGGAGAGGGGGAGACCCAGTACTTC,CASSSLAGEGETQYF
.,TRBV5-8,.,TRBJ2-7,TGTGCCAGCAGCGAAACCGGGGCCCACTCCTACGAGCAGTACTTC,CASSETGAHSYEQYF
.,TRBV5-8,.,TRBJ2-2,TGTGCCAGCAGCTCGCAGGCTGGGATCGCCGGGGAGCTGTTTTTT,CASSSQAGIAGELFF
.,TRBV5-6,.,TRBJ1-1,TGTGCCAGCAGCTACTACGGGGCCTCACGGCACACTGAAGCTTTCTTT,CASSYYGASRHTEAFF
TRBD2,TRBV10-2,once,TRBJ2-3,TGCGCCAGCAGTTGGACTAGCGGGAGCACAGATACGCAGTATTTT,CASSWTSGSTDTQYF
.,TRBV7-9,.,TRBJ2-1,TGTGCCAGCAGCTTAAGTAGCCCGTTCCACAATGAGCAGTTCTTC,CASSLSSPFHNEQFF
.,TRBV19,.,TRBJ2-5,TGTGCCAGTAGTATGGATGGAGAAGAGACCCAGTACTTC,CASSMDGEETQYF
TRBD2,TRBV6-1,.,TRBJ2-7,TGTGCCACTCGCGGGAGGGGCCGGGAGCAGTACTTC,CATRGRGREQYF
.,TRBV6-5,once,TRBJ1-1,TGTGCCAGCAGTTTAAACCCGGGGGGCTGGACTGAAGCTTTCTTT,CASSLNPGGWTEAFF
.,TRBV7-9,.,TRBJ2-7,TGTGCCAGCAGCTTTGGTCAGACCTACGAGCAGTACTTC,CASSFGQTYEQYF
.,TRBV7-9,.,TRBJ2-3,TGTGCCAGCAGCAATTACCCCGGGGTATCCTGGACAGATACGCAGTATTTT,CASSNYPGVSWTDTQYF
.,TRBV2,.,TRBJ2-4,TGTGCCAGCAGTACACCTGAGGCCAACATTCAGTACTTC,CASSTPEANIQYF
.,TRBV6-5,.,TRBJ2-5,TGTGCCAGCAGGGGGGTCGGAGAGGAGACCCAGTACTTC,CASRGVGEETQYF
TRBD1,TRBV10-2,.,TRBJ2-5,TGCGCCAGCGACTCCGGGACAGGGGGCTTGGGAGAGACCCAGTACTTC,CASDSGTGGLGETQYF
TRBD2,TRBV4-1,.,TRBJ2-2,TGCGCCAGCAGCCAAAGGCTAGCGGGTACGAACACCGGGGAGCTGTTTTTT,CASSQRLAGTNTGELFF
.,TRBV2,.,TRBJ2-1,TGTGCCAGCATCCCAGGACAAAGGAACTACAATGAGCAGTTCTTC,CASIPGQRNYNEQFF
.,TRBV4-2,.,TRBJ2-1,TGTGCCAGCAGCCTCCTAGCGGAGCAGTTCTTC,CASSLLAEQFF
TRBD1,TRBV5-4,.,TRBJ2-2,TGTGCCAGCAGTTCCACAGGGGATTGGGCCGGGGAGCTGTTTTTT,CASSSTGDWAGELFF
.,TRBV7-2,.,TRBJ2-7,TGTGCCAGCAGCTTAGATCCCTGGACAGAGAGCTCCTACGAGCAGTACTTC,CASSLDPWTESSYEQYF
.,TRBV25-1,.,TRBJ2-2,TGTGCCAGCAGTGTAGGGGCGAACACCGGGGAGCTGTTTTTT,CASSVGANTGELFF
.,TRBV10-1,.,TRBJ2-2,TGCGCCAGCAGTGAAGAATTGAGGGTGACGGACACCGGGGAGCTGTTTTTT,CASSEELRVTDTGELFF
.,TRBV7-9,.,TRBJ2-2,TGTGCCAGCAGCACACCGGGCCCAGCCTCCGGGGAGCTGTTTTTT,CASSTPGPASGELFF
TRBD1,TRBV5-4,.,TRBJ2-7,TGTGCCAGCAGCGCGGGGACAGGCTCCTACGAGCAGTACTTC,CASSAGTGSYEQYF
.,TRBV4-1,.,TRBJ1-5,TGCGCCAGCAGCCCTCGTAGCACCTATCAGCCCCAGCATTTT,CASSPRSTYQPQHF
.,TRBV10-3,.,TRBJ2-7,TGTGCCATCAGTGAGGGGTCTGGCTACGAGCAGTACTTC,CAISEGSGYEQYF
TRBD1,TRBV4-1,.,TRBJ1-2,TGCGCCAGCAGGGACAGGGGGGACTATGGCTACACCTTC,CASRDRGDYGYTF
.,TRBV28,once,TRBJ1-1,TGTGCCAGCAGGGCCCTATGGGGGATTGATGAAGCTTTCTTT,CASRALWGIDEAFF
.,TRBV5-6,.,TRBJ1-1,TGTGCCAGCAGCTTGGAATTAAGGAAGAACACTGAAGCTTTCTTT,CASSLELRKNTEAFF
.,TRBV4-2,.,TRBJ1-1,TGTGCCAGCAGCCAAGAGAGCACCACTGAAGCTTTCTTT,CASSQESTTEAFF
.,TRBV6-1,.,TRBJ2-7,TGTGCCAGCAGACTTGTTGAAACCTACGAGCAGTACTTC,CASRLVETYEQYF
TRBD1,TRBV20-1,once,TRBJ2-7,TGCAGCGGGGACAGTTCCTACGAGCAGTACTTC,CSGDSSYEQYF
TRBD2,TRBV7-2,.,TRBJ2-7,TGTGCCAGCAGCTTAGCGCTGAGGGAGGGCCCCCACGAGCAGTACTTC,CASSLALREGPHEQYF
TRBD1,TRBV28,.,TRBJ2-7,TGTGCCAGCAGTTCCCGGGACAGGGCCTACGAGCAGTACTTC,CASSSRDRAYEQYF